A selection of T cell receptor beta chains follows, all from one sample in a study of OX40 agonist ivuxolimab in advanced cancers. The table came from immunoSEQ multiplex PCR; TCRdb's copy has only in-frame clones and leaves some out. The data contain about 31,000 clones, about 83% of them singletons. The material was CD4+ or CD8+ T cells sorted from blood, obtained in a trial of the OX40 agonist ivuxolimab. These receptors were obtained from an adult with an advanced solid tumor such as melanoma, head and neck, liver or kidney cancer. The CDR3 runs from the conserved cysteine through the conserved F or W. D genes are given only for firm matches. Some rows mark clone size as missing; the rest say once, few, many or name a class of expanded clone.

>.|TRBV12-1|.|TRBJ2-1
TGTGCCAGCAGCCCCGCCCGTTTTTACAATGAGCAGTTCTTC
CASSPARFYNEQFF
>.|TRBV2|.|TRBJ2-7
TGTGCCAGCAGTGGCAGTAAGGGATACTACGAGCAGTACTTC
CASSGSKGYYEQYF
>.|TRBV7-2|.|TRBJ2-1
TGTGCCAGCAGCTTAGGGCTAGAGAATGAGCAGTTCTTC
CASSLGLENEQFF
>.|TRBV10-3|once|TRBJ2-1
TGTGCCATCAGTGAGTCGCGTGGGGGGCCCTACAATGAGCAGTTCTTC
CAISESRGGPYNEQFF
>.|TRBV27|once|TRBJ2-5
TGTGCCAGCAGCCCCTACGAGGGAGGAGAGACCCAGTACTTC
CASSPYEGGETQYF
>TRBD1|TRBV4-1|many|TRBJ1-5
TGCGCCAGCAGCCAATCCCCCCCCCGGACAGGAAGCAATCAGCCCCAGCATTTT
CASSQSPPRTGSNQPQHF
>.|TRBV19|.|TRBJ2-3
TGTGCCAGTAGTATAGGGACAGATACGCAGTATTTT
CASSIGTDTQYF
>.|TRBV19|.|TRBJ1-1
TGTGCCAGTAGTATAGGGACAACTTTGAACACTGAAGCTTTCTTT
CASSIGTTLNTEAFF
>.|TRBV5-1|.|TRBJ2-7
TGCGCCAGCAGCTCACAGGTCTACGAGCAGTACTTC
CASSSQVYEQYF
>.|TRBV7-8|.|TRBJ1-5
TGTGCCAGCAGCTTAGCGAGGAGGGGGGATCAGCCCCAGCATTTT
CASSLARRGDQPQHF
>TRBD1|TRBV19|.|TRBJ2-7
TGTGCCAGTAGTATAATTGGGACACGGGTGACAGGGGACGAGCAGTACTTC
CASSIIGTRVTGDEQYF
>TRBD1|TRBV30|.|TRBJ2-2
TGTGCCTGGACGGGTAGGGGGCGTACTACCGGGGAGCTGTTTTTT
CAWTGRGRTTGELFF
>.|TRBV27|.|TRBJ2-1
TGTGCCAGCAGTAGGCCTGGGGGCTACAATGAGCAGTTCTTC
CASSRPGGYNEQFF
>.|TRBV30|.|TRBJ2-2
TGTGCCTGGAGGCGCTGGTCCGGGAACACCGGGGAGCTGTTTTTT
CAWRRWSGNTGELFF
>.|TRBV27|.|TRBJ2-7
TGTGCCAGCAGTTTCGAAGGGCCTCCCTACGAGCAGTACTTC
CASSFEGPPYEQYF
>.|TRBV2|once|TRBJ2-2
TGTGCCAGCCCAGCCAAGCCTAACACCGGGGAGCTGTTTTTT
CASPAKPNTGELFF
>.|TRBV19|.|TRBJ2-1
TGTGCCAGTAGTTGGGTGGGGGAGTACAATGAGCAGTTCTTC
CASSWVGEYNEQFF
>TRBD1|TRBV6-6|.|TRBJ1-2
TGTGCCAGCTCCCTGACAGGGTCGCGAGGCTACACCTTC
CASSLTGSRGYTF
>TRBD2|TRBV15|.|TRBJ2-3
TGTGCCACCACCCCAGGGACTAGCGGGACAGATACGCAGTATTTT
CATTPGTSGTDTQYF
>TRBD1|TRBV5-8|.|TRBJ2-5
TGTGCCAGCAGCGACTGGACAGGGGGCGTTGGAGAGACCCAGTACTTC
CASSDWTGGVGETQYF
>TRBD1|TRBV4-1|.|TRBJ2-7
TGCGCCAGCAGCCAAGCGGGTAACAGGGGGGACGAGCAGTACTTC
CASSQAGNRGDEQYF
>.|TRBV30|.|TRBJ1-1
TGTGCCTGGAGGGGAGGGGTTGAAGCTTTCTTT
CAWRGGVEAFF
>.|TRBV28|.|TRBJ1-1
TGTGCCAGCAATAGGGACGTCACGAGGAACACTGAAGCTTTCTTT
CASNRDVTRNTEAFF
>TRBD1|TRBV6-5|.|TRBJ2-7
TGTGCCAGCAGACGACAGGGCTACGAGCAGTACTTC
CASRRQGYEQYF
>.|TRBV29-1|.|TRBJ1-1
TGCAGCGTTGAAGTAGCTTTCTTT
CSVEVAFF
>TRBD2|TRBV10-3|.|TRBJ2-3
TGTGCCATCAGTGAGACGTGGACTAGCGGAACTAGCACAGATACGCAGTATTTT
CAISETWTSGTSTDTQYF
>TRBD1|TRBV28|.|TRBJ1-5
TGTGCCAGCACCCAGGACAGGGTCGGCAATCAGCCCCAGCATTTT
CASTQDRVGNQPQHF
>.|TRBV27|.|TRBJ1-1
TGTGCCAGCAGTTTAGAAGCTGGGATTTGGACTGAAGCTTTCTTT
CASSLEAGIWTEAFF
>.|TRBV11-2|.|TRBJ2-5
TGTGCCAGCAGGGGGACAAACCAAGAGACCCAGTACTTC
CASRGTNQETQYF
>TRBD1|TRBV19|medium-sized|TRBJ1-2
TGTGCCAGTAGGAGCGGGACAGGGGTTGGCTACACCTTC
CASRSGTGVGYTF
>.|TRBV2|.|TRBJ2-6
TGTGCCAGCAGTGCCTGGGTGGTGGCTGGGGCCAACGTCCTGACTTTC
CASSAWVVAGANVLTF
>.|TRBV19|.|TRBJ1-2
TGTGCCAGTATTCGGACCGCGGCAGAAAGGGATGGCTACACCTTC
CASIRTAAERDGYTF
>TRBD1|TRBV19|.|TRBJ2-2
TGTGCCAGTAGTATAGATTACTTCTGGCAGGGGGCGTACTCCACCGGGGAGCTGTTTTTT
CASSIDYFWQGAYSTGELFF
>TRBD1|TRBV6-5|.|TRBJ1-6
TGTGCCAGCAGGGAGACAGGGGGCTCACCCCTCCACTTT
CASRETGGSPLHF
>TRBD2|TRBV27|.|TRBJ2-3
TGTGCCAGCGGGACTACCTACACAGATACGCAGTATTTT
CASGTTYTDTQYF
>.|TRBV27|.|TRBJ2-5
TGTGCCAGCAGTTTGGGTTTTCCCCAAGAGACCCAGTACTTC
CASSLGFPQETQYF
>.|TRBV27|.|TRBJ2-7
TGTGCCAGCAGTTTATCTGGCGCCCGCGAGCAGTACTTC
CASSLSGAREQYF
>TRBD2|TRBV19|.|TRBJ2-1
TGTGCCAGTAGTCGAGCGGGAGGGGATGAGCAGTTCTTC
CASSRAGGDEQFF